Following are 22 T cell receptor beta chains from one sample sequenced in a study of blood T cell repertoires in COVID-19. TCRdb's table, derived via immunoSEQ multiplex PCR, lists solely in-frame clones and lacks some. The data contain about 200,000 clones, about 85% of them singletons. Sequencing was carried out using peripheral blood. The receptors derive from an elderly woman with acute or convalescent COVID-19.

The chain links TRBV6-5 to TRBJ2-3; maybe TRBD2 (5 bases). V was clipped by 6 bases and J by 6 bases, with 10 bases between them. This CDR3 spans 12 amino acids. From germline, CDR1 is MNHEY and CDR2 SVGAGI. This CDR3 reads CASRPSSDTQYF. CDR3 bases: TGTGCCAGCAGACCTAGCTCCGATACGCAGTATTTT.

This chain connects TRBV7-2 to TRBJ1-5, with a weak D call TRBD1 (6 bases). Germline V gives CDR1 SGHTA, CDR2 FQGNSA. There are 13 residues in the CDR3. Trimming pared 9 bases from V and 2 bases from J, leaving 11 bases between. The CDR3 region is CASNRVGNQPQHF. For the CDR3, the DNA is TGTGCCAGTAACAGGGTGGGCAATCAGCCCCAGCATTTT.

The genes are TRBV12-3 or TRBV12-4 and TRBJ2-7, with D possibly being TRBD1 (7 bases). The V gene lost 6 bases and the J gene lost 4 bases, with 10 bases spanning the gap. The CDR3 runs 12 residues. Here the CDR3 reads CASRSGGYEQYF. CDR3 nucleotides: TGTGCCAGCAGATCAGGGGGGTACGAGCAGTACTTC.

V gene TRBV29-1 combines with J gene TRBJ1-4; D ambiguous. Trimming shortened V by 4 bases and J by 5 bases, and 11 bases separated the two germline ends. Germline V gene lookup returns CDR1 SQVTM and CDR2 ANQGSEA. The CDR3 contains 13 residues. CDR3 loop: CSVVVSGNEKLFF. The CDR3 nucleotides read TGCAGCGTTGTGGTTTCAGGAAATGAAAAACTGTTTTTT.

This sequence joins TRBV6-5 and TRBJ1-3; D is possibly TRBD1 (6 bases). V lost 2 bases and J 3 bases, leaving 11 bases between the germline ends. Germline V gene data show CDR1 as MNHEY and CDR2 as SVGAGI. The CDR3 is 15 residues long. CDR3 DNA: TGTGCCAGCAGTTACGAGGGGGGGCTTGGAAACACCATATATTTT. This encodes CASSYEGGLGNTIYF.

The chain employs TRBV29-1 and TRBJ2-3; TRBD2 matches at 11 bases. V lost 7 bases and J lost 1; bases outside the gene matches: 1. This CDR3 contains 13 residues. CDR1 and CDR2 from the germline V gene are SQVTM and ANQGSEA. The DNA for the CDR3 is TGCAGCGGGGGACTAGCGGGCACAGATACGCAGTATTTT. It codes for CSGGLAGTDTQYF.

The rearrangement joins TRBV2 to TRBJ1-1; D not resolved. Trimming cost V 8 bases and J 0 bases, with 10 bases left between them. The CDR3 runs to 13 residues. Germline CDR1 and CDR2: SNHLY and FYNNEI. CDR3 sequence reads: CASVPIVNTEAFF. The CDR3 DNA reads TGTGCCAGCGTCCCTATTGTGAACACTGAAGCTTTCTTT.

The DNA for the CDR3 is TGTGCCAGCAGTTGGCCGAGGGGGCAGGCAGATACGCAGTATTTT. Translated, it gives CASSWPRGQADTQYF. V gene TRBV5-6 combines with J gene TRBJ2-3; the match to TRBD1 covers 7 bases. The CDR3 is made up of 15 amino acids. With 5 bases clipped from V and 4 bases from J, the junction kept 10 bases outside the gene matches. Germline V lookup: CDR1 SGHDT, CDR2 YYEEEE.

The chain couples TRBV7-2 to TRBJ1-1; weak D call: TRBD1 (6 bases). V gave up 4 bases and J gave up 3 bases, with 15 bases separating them. Germline loops: CDR1 SGHTA, CDR2 FQGNSA. The CDR3 is made up of 15 amino acids. The CDR3 sequence: CASSSPPPGDTEAFF. The CDR3 DNA is TGTGCCAGCAGCTCGCCTCCCCCAGGGGACACTGAAGCTTTCTTT.

V gene TRBV4-3 combines with J gene TRBJ1-3; the match to TRBD1 covers 8 bases. Per the germline V gene, CDR1 is LGHNA and CDR2 is YSLEER. The CDR3 length is 16 residues. V trimming: 1 base; J trimming: 5 bases; junction bases outside the gene matches: 7. The CDR3 sequence is CASSQGETGARNTIYF. The CDR3 DNA follows: TGCGCCAGCAGCCAAGGGGAGACAGGGGCGAGAAACACCATATATTTT.

The chain combines TRBV3-1 (or the pseudogene TRBV3-2) with TRBJ2-7; 8 bases align to TRBD2. This CDR3 region has 18 residues. Germline lookup yields CDR1 LGHDT and CDR2 YNNKEL (reference sequence). With 1 base clipped from V and 0 bases from J, the junction kept 11 bases outside the gene matches. The CDR3 region has the DNA TGTGCCAGCAGCCAAGTTTGGGCTAGCGGGCTCCTCTCCTACGAGCAGTACTTC. Protein: CASSQVWASGLLSYEQYF.

This clone has only a few counts. The rearrangement joins TRBV7-2 to TRBJ1-5; D uncertain. CDR3 length equals 13 residues. Germline CDR1 and CDR2: SGHTA and FQGNSA. Trimming stripped 5 bases from V and 2 bases from J, with 7 bases between. The CDR3 sequence is CASSGERNQPQHF. As DNA, the CDR3 is TGTGCCAGCAGCGGAGAGCGCAATCAGCCCCAGCATTTT.

The chain recombines TRBV11-2 with TRBJ2-1; D is undetermined. The CDR3 covers 14 residues. V was pared by 3 bases and J by 3 bases, with 9 bases between. CDR1 is SGHAT, CDR2 FQNNGV, per germline. CDR3 protein: CASSLAPVYNEQFF. The DNA for the CDR3 is TGTGCCAGCAGCTTGGCCCCCGTCTACAATGAGCAGTTCTTC. Supplemented by reference TRBV11-2 and TRBJ2-1, the full variable domain reads EAGVAQSPRYKIIEKRQSVAFWCNPISGHATLYWYQQILGQGPKLLIQFQNNGVVDDSQLPKDRFSAERLKGVDSTLKIQPAKLEDSAVYLCASSLAPVYNEQFFGPGTRLTVL.

Points on this clone: The junction does not match germline at one end; this may be a read error. Other DNA sequences in this specimen translate into the identical CDR3. The V call is TRBV9, the J call TRBJ2-3, with TRBD2 matching over 11 bases. This CDR3 has 14 amino acids. The germline V gene encodes CDR1 SGDLS and CDR2 YYNGEE. The CDR3 DNA follows: TGTGCCAGCAGTGTAGCGACTAGCGGGATGACGCAGTATTTT. It codes for CASSVATSGMTQYF.

The chain links TRBV7-3 to TRBJ2-1; 13 nucleotides line up with TRBD2. The junction had 4 bases not matched to a gene; V was cut back by 5 bases and J by 9 bases. The V gene's germline CDR1 is SGHTA and CDR2 FQGTGA. There are 14 residues in the CDR3. CDR3: CASSLGLAGAEQFF. The CDR3 nucleotides read TGTGCCAGCAGCCTAGGACTAGCGGGAGCTGAGCAGTTCTTC.

This rearrangement joins TRBV4-3 to TRBJ1-3; no definite D call. The CDR3 spans 17 residues. V lost 2 bases and J 0 bases, leaving 14 bases between the germline ends. Germline assignment: CDR1 LGHNA and CDR2 YSLEER. Here the CDR3 reads CASSQRRQTSSGNTIYF. The CDR3 region has the DNA TGCGCCAGCAGCCAACGACGTCAGACAAGCTCTGGAAACACCATATATTTT.

The sample holds many counts of this clone. The chain has TRBV18 and TRBJ2-5; 11 bases fit TRBD2. From germline, CDR1 is KGHSH and CDR2 LQKENI. There are 16 residues in the CDR3. V shed 2 bases and J 2 bases; nucleotides not matched to a gene: 4. CDR3 in amino acids: CASSPGLAGGQETQYF. The CDR3 region has the DNA TGTGCCAGCTCACCAGGGCTAGCGGGAGGACAAGAGACCCAGTACTTC.

This chain links TRBV7-9 with TRBJ2-3; 14 bases agree with TRBD2. Germline CDR1 is SEHNR and CDR2 is FQNEAQ (reference sequence). Losses at the gene ends were 4 bases for V and 3 bases for J; bases not matched to a gene: 6. The CDR3 is 17 residues long. This chain's CDR3 is CASSSGLAGARTDTQYF. CDR3 in DNA: TGTGCCAGCAGCTCGGGACTAGCGGGAGCCCGAACAGATACGCAGTATTTT.

The V call is TRBV4-3, the J call TRBJ2-1; D might be TRBD1 (6 bases). V lost 4 bases and J 0 bases, leaving 10 bases between the germline ends. The CDR3 covers 15 residues. Germline values: CDR1 LGHNA, CDR2 YSLEER. In DNA form, the CDR3 reads TGCGCCAGCAGCCCAGGGGCGACCTCCTACAATGAGCAGTTCTTC. Translated, it gives CASSPGATSYNEQFF.

This rearrangement joins TRBV28 to TRBJ2-2, with 7 nucleotides matching TRBD1. The CDR3 spans 14 residues. After removal of 7 bases from V and 4 bases from J, the junction contained 6 bases not matched to a gene. Looked up from germline, CDR1 is MDHEN and CDR2 is SYDVKM. CDR3 sequence (DNA): TGTGCCAGCACCAGACAGGGTGGCACCGGGGAGCTGTTTTTT. Its protein product is CASTRQGGTGELFF.

The rearrangement links TRBV4-3 to TRBJ2-1; D gene uncertain. The CDR3 has 15 residues. Germline V gene lookup returns CDR1 LGHNA and CDR2 YSLEER. Trimming stripped 5 bases from V and 5 bases from J, with 16 bases between. The CDR3 coding sequence is TGCGCCAGCAGCTCCGAGTCTCAGGCGAACAATGAGCAGTTCTTC. Translation: CASSSESQANNEQFF.

The DNA for the CDR3 is TGTGCCAGCAGTTCACGACAGGTGGGGAATTCACCCCTCCACTTT. This gives the protein CASSSRQVGNSPLHF. J is TRBJ1-6 and V is TRBV6-5, with D maybe TRBD1 (6 bases). Trimming took 4 bases from V and 7 from J, leaving 14 bases between them. The CDR3 extends over 15 amino acids. Germline-derived CDR1 and CDR2 are MNHEY and SVGAGI.